The 25 T cell receptor beta chains below all came from one sample that was sequenced in a study of blood T cell repertoires in COVID-19. Sequencing used immunoSEQ multiplex PCR; TCRdb keeps in-frame clones, though not all of them. This sample has about 270,000 clones, with more than 75% found just once. The sequenced sample consisted of PBMCs or T cells enriched from blood (not recorded which). These receptors were obtained from a woman aged 55-69 years in a cohort exposed to, infected with or recovered from COVID-19 (not recorded which).

The CDR3 reads CASSSPGTGGAEQYF. In DNA, the CDR3 is TGTGCCAGCAGCTCCCCCGGGACAGGGGGCGCCGAGCAGTACTTC. This chain uses TRBV9 with TRBJ2-7, with 12 nucleotides matching TRBD1. CDR1 and CDR2 (germline): SGDLS, YYNGEE. The V segment lost 4 bases and the J segment 6 bases; nucleotides outside the gene matches: 8. There are 15 residues in the CDR3.

This CDR3 reads CARSYVTGGCTEAFF. CDR3 bases: TGTGCCAGAAGCTACGTAACAGGGGGATGTACTGAAGCTTTCTTT. V is TRBV5-3 and J is TRBJ1-1, with 8 bases identical to TRBD1. TRBV5-3 falls under the ORF class, with uncertain function. V gave up 3 bases and J gave up 5 bases; unmatched junction bases: 9. The CDR3 is 15 residues long.

V usage is TRBV7-8 and J usage is TRBJ2-1; 16 positions match TRBD2. Germline V gives CDR1 SGHVS, CDR2 FQNEAQ. V dropped 6 bases and J dropped 7; count of bases not matched to a gene: 6. This CDR3 is 16 amino acids long. The CDR3 DNA is TGTGCCAGCAGGGGACTAGCGGGAGGGCTGGAGAATGAGCAGTTCTTC. The encoded protein is CASRGLAGGLENEQFF.

V gene TRBV7-3 combines with J gene TRBJ2-7; D possibly corresponds to TRBD1 (5 bases). Trimming removed 2 bases at V and 2 bases at J, with 7 bases between. Germline V lookup: CDR1 SGHTA, CDR2 FQGTGA. The CDR3 loop spans 13 amino acids. This CDR3 is CASSLDSTYEQYF. CDR3 nucleotides: TGTGCCAGCAGCTTAGACAGTACCTACGAGCAGTACTTC.

The gene calls are TRBV6-2 or TRBV6-3 and TRBJ2-1; TRBD2 is a possible D gene (5 bases). The CDR3 has 13 amino acids. With 0 bases removed from V and 9 bases from J, the gap between germline ends came to 9 bases. Germline CDR1 and CDR2: MNHEY and SVGEGT. CDR3 sequence: CASSYSKEAEQFF. For the CDR3, the DNA is TGTGCCAGCAGTTACTCGAAGGAGGCTGAGCAGTTCTTC.

The rearrangement joins TRBV28 to TRBJ2-7, with 10 bases lining up with TRBD2. Germline CDR1 MDHEN, CDR2 SYDVKM. The CDR3 runs to 17 residues. The V segment lost 4 bases and the J segment 1 base; nucleotides outside the gene matches: 10. The CDR3 region has the DNA TGTGCCAGCAGTTCCGGACTAGCGGCAGCTACATCCTACGAGCAGTACTTC. Its translation: CASSSGLAAATSYEQYF. The full variable domain, its missing parts supplied by reference TRBV28 and TRBJ2-7, is DVKVTQSSRYLVKRTGEKVFLECVQDMDHENMFWYRQDPGLGLRLIYFSYDVKMKEKGDIPEGYSVSREKKERFSLILESASTNQTSMYLCASSSGLAAATSYEQYFGPGTRLTVT.

This clone was detected ten times or more. This rearrangement joins TRBV28 to TRBJ2-5, with TRBD1 as a possible D gene (6 bases). There are 20 residues in the CDR3. Germline lookup yields CDR1 MDHEN and CDR2 SYDVKM. V gave up 5 bases and J gave up 7 bases, with 35 bases separating them. CDR3 amino acids: CASSPPTSWAHGTTEGTQYF. In DNA form, the CDR3 reads TGTGCCAGCAGTCCACCGACATCGTGGGCCCACGGGACAACTGAAGGGACCCAGTACTTC. Using reference TRBV28 and TRBJ2-5 for the parts outside the CDR3, the full variable domain is DVKVTQSSRYLVKRTGEKVFLECVQDMDHENMFWYRQDPGLGLRLIYFSYDVKMKEKGDIPEGYSVSREKKERFSLILESASTNQTSMYLCASSPPTSWAHGTTEGTQYFGPGTRLLVL.

On this clone itself: Other DNA sequences of this sample code for an identical CDR3. The chain links TRBV18 to TRBJ2-5; no clear D. CDR1 is KGHSH and CDR2 is LQKENI in the germline V gene. The ends were cut back, 3 bases at V and 5 bases at J, with 4 bases in the middle. CDR3 length: 11 amino acids. The CDR3 DNA sequence: TGTGCCAGCTCACCGGGCGAGACCCAGTACTTC. Translating gives CASSPGETQYF. The complete variable domain, with remaining parts taken from reference TRBV18 and TRBJ2-5, reads NAGVMQNPRHLVRRRGQEARLRCSPMKGHSHVYWYRQLPEEGLKFMVYLQKENIIDESGMPKERFSAEFPKEGPSILRIQQVVRGDSAAYFCASSPGETQYFGPGTRLLVL.

The chain joins TRBV6-5 to TRBJ1-2, with 7 nucleotides matching TRBD1. This CDR3 spans 15 amino acids. The germline V gene has CDR1 MNHEY and CDR2 SVGAGI. After removal of 6 bases from V and 4 bases from J, the junction contained 11 bases not matched to a gene. The CDR3 region has the DNA TGTGCCAGCAGGATCAACAGGGGAACCTTCTATGGCTACACCTTC. Translated, it gives CASRINRGTFYGYTF.

Concerning this clone itself: One end of the junction is discordant with germline, which a read error may explain. This chain uses TRBV28 with TRBJ1-2; no firm D call. CDR1 MDHEN and CDR2 SYDVKM come from the germline V gene. This CDR3 spans 13 amino acids. CDR3 region: CSGGSRAPGGYTF. The CDR3 DNA reads as TGCTCAGGTGGGAGTCGTGCTCCGGGGGGCTACACCTTC.

The chain recombines TRBV7-2 with TRBJ1-2; TRBD1 is a possible D gene (6 bases). The CDR3 covers 14 residues. Germline loops: CDR1 SGHTA, CDR2 FQGNSA. V lost 2 bases and J 3 bases, leaving 10 bases between the germline ends. The CDR3 bases are TGTGCCAGCAGCTTAAATGGGGGCGACTATGGCTACACCTTC. It translates to CASSLNGGDYGYTF. The full variable domain, with the rest looked up from reference TRBV7-2 and TRBJ1-2, is GAGVSQSPSNKVTEKGKDVELRCDPISGHTALYWYRQSLGQGLEFLIYFQGNSAPDKSGLPSDRFSAERTGGSVSTLTIQRTQQEDSAVYLCASSLNGGDYGYTFGSGTRLTVV.

The genes are TRBV27 and TRBJ1-1, with 7 bases that match TRBD1. The CDR3 totals 14 residues. J gave up 2 bases and V 3 bases, and 3 bases lay outside the gene matches. Germline V gives CDR1 MNHEY, CDR2 SMNVEV (reference sequence). The CDR3 nucleotides are TGTGCCAGCAGTTTTGGACAGGTTAACACTGAAGCTTTCTTT. Residues: CASSFGQVNTEAFF.

The chain has TRBV9 and TRBJ1-6; D gene unclear. This CDR3 spans 13 amino acids. The germline gives CDR1 SGDLS, CDR2 YYNGEE. V was clipped by 0 bases and J by 7 bases, with 5 bases between them. The CDR3 is CASSVALNSPLHF. The CDR3 coding sequence is TGTGCCAGCAGCGTAGCTTTGAATTCACCCCTCCACTTT.

This clone was seen more than once but under ten times. This chain links TRBV29-1 with TRBJ1-1; no definite D call. This CDR3 has 15 amino acids. Germline CDR1 SQVTM, CDR2 ANQGSEA. Trimming pared 0 bases from V and 3 bases from J, leaving 14 bases between. The CDR3 reads CSVEDWAPVYTEAFF. The CDR3 nucleotides are TGCAGCGTTGAAGATTGGGCTCCCGTGTACACTGAAGCTTTCTTT.

V is TRBV10-1 and J is TRBJ2-7; 9 bases are a match to TRBD1. The CDR3 has 15 residues. Germline V gives CDR1 WNHNN, CDR2 SYGVQD (reference sequence). V lost 2 bases to trimming and J lost 3 bases; unmatched junction nucleotides: 5. DNA for the CDR3: TGCGCCAGCAGTGAGCCGGGACAGGGAAACTACGAGCAGTACTTC. It yields the protein CASSEPGQGNYEQYF.

The rearrangement links TRBV7-6 to TRBJ2-3; possibly TRBD1 for D (6 bases). Germline CDR1 SGHVS, CDR2 FNYEAQ. The CDR3 runs 13 residues. Deletions cut 9 bases from V and 2 bases from J, with 12 bases between. This CDR3 reads CASAQGVTDTQYF. The CDR3 DNA reads TGTGCCAGTGCACAGGGAGTCACAGATACGCAGTATTTT. The full variable domain, rest sourced from reference TRBV7-6 and TRBJ2-3, is GAGVSQSPRYKVTKRGQDVALRCDPISGHVSLYWYRQALGQGPEFLTYFNYEAQQDKSGLPNDRFSAERPEGSISTLTIQRTEQRDSAMYRCASAQGVTDTQYFGPGTRLTVL.

This chain uses TRBV5-4 with TRBJ2-4; a possible D gene is TRBD2 (5 bases). This CDR3 is built from 16 residues. Germline V CDR1 and CDR2: SGHNT, YYREEE (reference sequence). V lost 3 bases to trimming and J lost 2 bases, with 15 bases between them. In nucleotides, the CDR3 is TGTGCCAGCAGCTCGTGGGGTAGAGGGACCAAAAACATTCAGTACTTC. It translates to CASSSWGRGTKNIQYF.

This rearrangement joins TRBV12-5 to TRBJ2-5; D is possibly TRBD1 (6 bases). This CDR3 is built from 12 residues. The V gene lost 2 bases and the J gene lost 13 bases, with 14 bases spanning the gap. Germline lookup yields CDR1 LGHNT and CDR2 FRNRAP. This chain's CDR3 is CASGLSQGFMYF. The CDR3 bases are TGTGCTAGTGGTTTGTCACAGGGCTTTATGTACTTC.

The chain combines TRBV7-9 with TRBJ2-7; TRBD2 matches 15 bases. Looked up from germline, CDR1 is SEHNR and CDR2 is FQNEAQ (reference sequence). V dropped 5 bases and J dropped 6; count of bases not matched to a gene: 8. The CDR3 contains 16 residues. The CDR3 here is CASSPRWTSGRGEQYF. The CDR3 coding sequence is TGTGCCAGCAGCCCACGGTGGACTAGCGGGAGGGGCGAGCAGTACTTC. Supplemented by reference TRBV7-9 and TRBJ2-7, the full variable domain reads DTGVSQNPRHKITKRGQNVTFRCDPISEHNRLYWYRQTLGQGPEFLTYFQNEAQLEKSRLLSDRFSAERPKGSFSTLEIQRTEQGDSAMYLCASSPRWTSGRGEQYFGPGTRLTVT.

The V gene is TRBV24-1, the J gene TRBJ1-3; D not resolved. The germline V gene encodes CDR1 KGHDR and CDR2 SFDVKD. Trimming pared 5 bases from V and 0 bases from J, leaving 10 bases between. There are 15 residues in the CDR3. CDR3 DNA: TGTGCCACCAGTGGTCCGGGTACCTCTGGAAACACCATATATTTT. Residues: CATSGPGTSGNTIYF.

This sequence joins TRBV29-1 and TRBJ2-2, with 16 positions matching TRBD2. The CDR3 loop spans 17 amino acids. V lost 7 bases to trimming and J lost 6 bases; unmatched junction nucleotides: 11. The germline CDR1 and CDR2 sequences are SQVTM and ANQGSEA. The CDR3 DNA sequence: TGCAGCGCCGGACCGGGGACTAGCGGGAGGGCTCCCGGGGAGCTGTTTTTT. Amino acids: CSAGPGTSGRAPGELFF.

J is TRBJ2-6 and V is TRBV25-1; 10 bases match TRBD1. Germline trimming cut 6 bases from V and 1 base from J; bases unmatched to any gene: 0. CDR3 size: 15 residues. Germline V gives CDR1 MGHDK, CDR2 SYGVNS. CDR3 coding DNA: TGTGCCAGCAGGGGACAGGGGTCTGGGGCCAACGTCCTGACTTTC. This codes for CASRGQGSGANVLTF.

In its sample, this clone was seen a few times. The chain uses TRBV6-5 and TRBJ2-7; D might be TRBD1 (5 bases). The germline V gene encodes CDR1 MNHEY and CDR2 SVGAGI. V was cut by 6 bases and J by 6 bases, with 18 bases left in between. The CDR3 contains 14 residues. CDR3 nucleotides: TGTGCCAGCAGCCGACCATGGGTTGGGGCCGAGCAGTACTTC. It yields the protein CASSRPWVGAEQYF.

CDR3 sequence (DNA): TGTGCCACCAGCAGCGGAGGTACCACAGATACGCAGTATTTT. Translating it yields CATSSGGTTDTQYF. V and J are TRBV15 and TRBJ2-3; TRBD2 might be the D (5 bases). CDR1 and CDR2 from the germline V gene are LNHNV and YYDKDF (reference sequence). Trimming removed 3 bases from V and 2 bases from J, with 9 bases in between. The CDR3 sequence is 14 residues long.

The genes are TRBV28 and TRBJ2-5; D is unclear. Germline V gene data show CDR1 as MDHEN and CDR2 as SYDVKM. The CDR3 loop spans 15 amino acids. V dropped 6 bases and J dropped 2 bases, with 16 bases sitting between them. The CDR3 loop is CASSRRQISQETQYF. CDR3 DNA sequence: TGTGCCAGCAGCCGACGACAAATATCTCAAGAGACCCAGTACTTC.